This T cell receptor (beta chain) is drawn from a study of CD8+ T cells in alopecia areata. cDNA reverse transcribed from extracted RNA served as the sequencing template. The repertoire was sequenced with immunoSEQ multiplex PCR; TCRdb's copy has only in-frame clones and lacks some. The table includes 6,500 to 8,000 clones, roughly 55% detected once. Collected material from alopecia areata patients comprised lesional scalp punch biopsies and peripheral blood. This sequence was found in a human donor with alopecia areata. This specimen was skin, taken at week 0.

CDR3: CASSLAQEPGELFF. As DNA, the CDR3 is TGCGCCAGCAGCTTGGCCCAGGAGCCCGGGGAGCTGTTTTTT. V and J are TRBV5-1 and TRBJ2-2; D gene unclear. The CDR3 covers 14 residues. Trimming took off 0 bases at V and 6 bases at J, with 9 bases between the two ends. Germline V lookup: CDR1 SGHRS, CDR2 YFSETQ.